This TCR beta chain was recorded in a study of T cells in Graves' hyperthyroidism and ophthalmopathy. Looking at the study overall: The initial diagnosis was the point when peripheral blood was collected, ahead of any treatment. Study-wide results and caveats: The authors' 13 V-J model separated ophthalmopathy from stable hyperthyroidism. Most expanded thyroid clonotypes above 0.001 also appeared in blood.

Using RNA transcripts as the source, TCR beta CDR3 regions were amplified. Using the HTBI primer set, a first-round RT-PCR was run on the TCR CDR3. TCRdb fed the multiplex PCR reads into MiXCR, producing one record per CDR3 protein. The table shows hundreds of thousands of distinct CDR3 sequences, with less than 25% occurring only once. In making diagnoses, clinical symptoms, serum thyroxine and TRAb, thyroid ultrasound and orbital computed tomography were all used. This clonotype has a count of ten or more. What it recognizes is unknown. Source material: blood. This receptor was identified in a woman aged 25-40 years with Graves' ophthalmopathy.

CDR3 nucleotides: TGTGCCAGCAGTTTAGCGTTCGGTAGCGGGGGAGAGACCCAGTACTTC. Amino acid sequence: CASSLAFGSGGETQYF. This rearrangement joins TRBV12-3 or TRBV12-4 to TRBJ2-5; the match to TRBD2 covers 9 bases. V shed 0 bases and J 4 bases; nucleotides not matched to a gene: 6. The CDR3 runs to 16 residues.